The 15 T cell receptor beta chains presented below share a single source sample, sequenced in a study of breast tumors, draining lymph nodes, adjacent tissues (dated by TCRdb to about 2016). Library prep was done by multiplex PCR. Sequencing was performed on an Illumina HiSeq 2000. TCRdb took the public reads, trimmed them with fastp at Q25, ran MiXCR for clone calling and kept in-frame beta chains. Rows merge per CDR3 protein into single entries with the most common DNA and genes. The sample table contains about 140,000 distinct CDR3 sequences; only one count was recorded for approximately 32% of them. 2.3% of the sample belongs to the ten largest clones. The lymph node samples were taken from the axillary draining lymph nodes of breast cancer patients. Sequenced sample: axillary lymph node tissue. Every receptor here comes from a female donor with breast cancer. Some clones in this sample may be carry-over from other donors' samples.

The V gene is TRBV5-1, the J gene TRBJ2-5, with TRBD1 identical over 10 bases. Germline CDR1 reads SGHRS; CDR2 reads YFSETQ. CDR3 length: 15 residues. V was pared by 3 bases and J by 5 bases, with 7 bases of the junction left unmatched. The CDR3 nucleotides are TGCGCCAGCAGCTCGGACAGGGGGTATGCGGAGACCCAGTACTTC. It is translated as CASSSDRGYAETQYF.

This clonotype has a count of ten or more. The chain combines TRBV6-6 with TRBJ1-2; possible D gene TRBD1, 6 bases. The germline V gene encodes CDR1 MNHNY and CDR2 SVGAGI (reference sequence). V was pared by 0 bases and J by 7 bases, with 12 bases between. The length of the CDR3 is 14 residues. The CDR3 nucleotides are TGTGCCAGCAGTTACTCCGCCCCGGGGGCTGGCTACACCTTC. This sequence encodes CASSYSAPGAGYTF.

Only one count was recorded for this clonotype. The genes are TRBV10-3 and TRBJ2-7, with TRBD2 identical over 11 bases. Germline CDR1 reads ENHRY; CDR2 reads SYGVKD. V shed 6 bases, J shed 4 bases, and the junction held 8 bases outside the gene matches. CDR3 length equals 15 residues. The CDR3 nucleotides read TGTGCCATCAGGAGTAGCGGGGGGGCTCCGTACGAGCAGTACGTC. This gives the protein CAIRSSGGAPYEQYV.

This clonotype was counted at least ten times. The V gene is TRBV28, the J gene TRBJ2-7; D is unclear. Germline CDR1 reads MDHEN; CDR2 reads SYDVKM. Trimming took 6 bases from V and 3 from J, leaving 9 bases between them. This CDR3 spans 12 amino acids. CDR3 DNA sequence: TGTGCCAGCAGGCTAATAGGCTACGAGCAGTACTTC. Protein: CASRLIGYEQYF. Using reference TRBV28 and TRBJ2-7 for the parts outside the CDR3, the full variable domain is DVKVTQSSRYLVKRTGEKVFLECVQDMDHENMFWYRQDPGLGLRLIYFSYDVKMKEKGDIPEGYSVSREKKERFSLILESASTNQTSMYLCASRLIGYEQYFGPGTRLTVT.

This clonotype was seen many times. The genes are TRBV7-9 and TRBJ2-7; 11 nucleotides line up with TRBD2. Germline V gene lookup returns CDR1 SEHNR and CDR2 FQNEAQ (reference sequence). Trimming took 5 bases from V and 3 from J; bases not matched to a gene: 3. This CDR3 is built from 14 residues. CDR3 nucleotides: TGTGCCAGCAGCGAAGGACTAGCGGGCTACGAGCAGTACTTC. Translated, it gives CASSEGLAGYEQYF. Filled out from reference TRBV7-9 and TRBJ2-7, the complete variable domain reads DTGVSQNPRHKITKRGQNVTFRCDPISEHNRLYWYRQTLGQGPEFLTYFQNEAQLEKSRLLSDRFSAERPKGSFSTLEIQRTEQGDSAMYLCASSEGLAGYEQYFGPGTRLTVT.

In its sample, this clonotype was seen a few times. This chain connects TRBV10-3 to TRBJ1-1, with D maybe TRBD1 (6 bases). The CDR3 is 15 amino acids. CDR1 and CDR2 (germline): ENHRY, SYGVKD. With 3 bases removed from V and 0 bases from J, the gap between germline ends came to 11 bases. CDR3 nucleotide sequence: TGTGCCATCAGTGATCCCGGACAGATGAACACTGAAGCTTTCTTT. Its translation: CAISDPGQMNTEAFF.

This clonotype was observed many times. This rearrangement joins TRBV5-1 to TRBJ2-3; TRBD2 might be the D (7 bases). CDR1 and CDR2 (germline): SGHRS, YFSETQ. With 2 bases removed from V and 2 bases from J, the gap between germline ends came to 12 bases. The CDR3 has 15 amino acids. The CDR3, as DNA: TGCGCCAGCAGCTTTGGGGGGGGCCTCACAGATACGCAGTATTTT. Its protein is CASSFGGGLTDTQYF. Supplemented by reference TRBV5-1 and TRBJ2-3, the full variable domain reads KAGVTQTPRYLIKTRGQQVTLSCSPISGHRSVSWYQQTPGQGLQFLFEYFSETQRNKGNFPGRFSGRQFSNSRSEMNVSTLELGDSALYLCASSFGGGLTDTQYFGPGTRLTVL.

This clonotype was recorded at least ten times. The genes are TRBV5-6 and TRBJ2-1; 8 positions match TRBD1. The CDR3 totals 16 residues. J gave up 2 bases and V 4 bases, and 8 bases lay outside the gene matches. Germline assignment: CDR1 SGHDT and CDR2 YYEEEE. The CDR3 sequence is CASSDPTGGTYNEQFF. The CDR3 DNA reads as TGTGCCAGCAGCGACCCTACAGGGGGTACCTACAATGAGCAGTTCTTC.

This clonotype was recorded at least ten times. This chain uses TRBV7-2 with TRBJ1-5, with 7 positions matching TRBD1. Germline V lookup: CDR1 SGHTA, CDR2 FQGNSA. The V segment lost 4 bases and the J segment 4 bases; nucleotides outside the gene matches: 7. The CDR3 length is 15 residues. Written as DNA, the CDR3 is TGTGCCAGCAGCTCCCGGACAGGTATGAATCAGCCCCAGCATTTT. As protein: CASSSRTGMNQPQHF.

To note about this clonotype: A much larger clone lies a single base off, so this may be a read error. The CDR3 spells CAWTQGISTNEKLLF. CDR3 DNA sequence: TGTGCCTGGACCCAGGGGATTTCAACTAATGAAAAACTGCTTTTT. V usage is TRBV30 and J usage is TRBJ1-4; D might be TRBD1 (6 bases). CDR1 and CDR2 (germline): GTSNPN, SVGIG (reference sequence). The CDR3 sequence is 15 residues long.

Of note for this clonotype: One junction end disagrees with the germline gene, perhaps due to a read error. The chain uses TRBV9 and TRBJ2-6; D possibly uses TRBD1 or TRBD2 (5 bases each). Germline V gene data show CDR1 as SGDLS and CDR2 as YYNGEE. The CDR3 sequence is 15 residues long. CDR3 sequence: CASSVASEGPNTEAF. The CDR3 region has the DNA TGTGCCAGCAGCGTAGCATCCGAGGGGCCGAACACTGAAGCTTTC.

Ten or more counts support this clonotype. The V call is TRBV29-1, the J call TRBJ2-2; D is unclear. The ends were cut back, 1 base at V and 7 bases at J, with 10 bases in the middle. The CDR3 loop spans 13 amino acids. CDR1 SQVTM and CDR2 ANQGSEA come from the germline V gene. The CDR3 DNA sequence: TGCAGCGTTGAAGGCAGGTTCGACGGGGAGCTGTTTTTT. Its translation is CSVEGRFDGELFF.

This clonotype was seen many times. The CDR3 DNA reads as TGCAGCGTGAGGGGACAGTTGAACACCGGGGAGCTGTTTTTT. Translating gives CSVRGQLNTGELFF. This chain uses TRBV29-1 with TRBJ2-2; 7 bases are a match to TRBD1. The CDR3 length is 14 residues. Germline CDR1 is SQVTM and CDR2 is ANQGSEA. After removal of 6 bases from V and 1 base from J, the junction contained 5 bases not matched to a gene.

V and J are TRBV20-1 and TRBJ1-6, with D maybe TRBD1 (5 bases). This CDR3 region has 16 residues. The V end was cut by 0 bases, the J end by 9 bases, with 18 bases between. CDR1 is DFQATT, CDR2 SNEGSKA, per germline (reference sequence). The CDR3 DNA reads TGCAGTGCTAGAGACCCCCCGGGGGAGGGTAGTTCACCCCTCCACTTT. Amino acids: CSARDPPGEGSSPLHF.

V gene TRBV19 combines with J gene TRBJ1-2, with D maybe TRBD1 (5 bases). CDR1 LNHDA and CDR2 SQIVND come from the germline V gene (reference sequence). V was clipped by 3 bases and J by 0 bases, with 14 bases between them. The CDR3 totals 16 residues. The CDR3 here is CASSISWGRTNYGYTF. The DNA for the CDR3 is TGTGCCAGTAGTATCTCGTGGGGCAGGACTAACTATGGCTACACCTTC.